This TCR beta chain was documented in a study of T cell responses to AZD1222 COVID-19 vaccine. TCRdb keeps only in-frame clones here, not all; method: immunoSEQ multiplex PCR. The table lists over 90,000 clones, 70% to 90% of them singletons. The germline V gene encodes CDR1 LNHDA and CDR2 SQIVND (reference sequence). The CDR3 loop spans 15 amino acids. Trimming took 3 bases from V and 4 from J, leaving 15 bases between them. Specimen: peripheral blood, collected on day 0 of AZD1222 vaccination. The V gene is TRBV19, the J gene TRBJ1-1; D is possibly TRBD1 (6 bases). The clonotype originates from an adult in good health. For the CDR3, the DNA is TGTGCCAGTAGTATTCTTGGGGGAGGGGGCACTGAAGCTTTCTTT. Translated, it gives CASSILGGGGTEAFF.